What follows describes a single T cell receptor beta chain. Its matching antigen is unknown. Germline CDR1 SGHNT, CDR2 YYREEE (reference sequence). The CDR3 runs to 16 residues. The V end lost 4 bases, the J end lost 3 bases, and 19 bases lay between the germline ends. In making TCR cDNA, 5'RACE template switching added a universal primer site and UMIs to it. TCRdb recomputed calls from the 5' RACE reads with MiXCR, one row per CDR3 protein. The sample yields hundreds of thousands of distinct CDR3 sequences, about 19% seen once. The source of the sample is a study of T cells after yellow fever vaccination. Study conclusions and caveats: Abundant clonotypes from the bulk population could contaminate FACS-sorted repertoires. Shared CD4/CD8 clonotypes were a small share, likely from convergent recombination.

This material consisted of PBMCs, taken before the yellow fever booster vaccination. The J gene is TRBJ2-5, the V gene TRBV5-4; D may be TRBD1 (6 bases). The sequence came from a man aged 18 to 30 who received the YFV17D yellow fever vaccine. This CDR3 is CASSPRGQQSKETQYF. The CDR3 nucleotides read TGTGCCAGCAGCCCGCGCGGACAGCAATCTAAAGAGACCCAGTACTTC.